Here is one T cell receptor beta chain with its context. Trimming pared 2 bases from V and 1 base from J, leaving 8 bases between. CDR3 length: 15 residues. Germline CDR1 reads MRHNA; CDR2 reads SNTAGT. TCRdb's table, derived via immunoSEQ multiplex PCR, lists solely in-frame clones and lacks some. In the table there are 350,000 to 450,000 clones, 89% of which are singletons. The sample originates from a study of blood T cell repertoires in COVID-19. The sequence was obtained from a woman in her forties with COVID-19, enrolled during active disease. Sequencing input: peripheral blood. The chain combines TRBV6-4 with TRBJ2-2; TRBD1 might be the D (6 bases). This CDR3 is CASSDGRGNTGELFF. Here the CDR3 DNA reads TGTGCCAGCAGTGACGGCAGGGGGAACACCGGGGAGCTGTTTTTT.